The next 31 T cell receptor beta chains were all read from a single sample in a study of T cells after yellow fever vaccination. TCRdb itself ran the 5' RACE reads through MiXCR, one entry per CDR3 protein. The sample carries 200,000 to 300,000 distinct CDR3 sequences, 10% to 15% recorded once. Here the sequenced sample was CD4+ T cells sorted from PBMCs, taken 45 days after the yellow fever booster vaccination. All receptors derive from a man aged 25-40 years who received the YFV17D yellow fever vaccine.

V and J are TRBV20-1 and TRBJ2-7, with 12 bases that match TRBD2. The germline CDR1 and CDR2 sequences are DFQATT and SNEGSKA (reference sequence). V was pared by 6 bases and J by 4 bases, with 13 bases of the junction left unmatched. The CDR3 runs to 16 residues. The CDR3 region is CSAVSSGRAGPYEQYF. In DNA form, the CDR3 reads TGCAGTGCAGTTTCTAGCGGGAGGGCCGGTCCGTACGAGCAGTACTTC.

This clonotype appeared a few times. The chain uses TRBV6-1 and TRBJ2-7; 9 bases fit TRBD2. The CDR3 extends over 13 amino acids. The V and J ends lost 8 bases and 8 bases, in that order; junction bases with no gene match: 10. Looked up from germline, CDR1 is MNHNS and CDR2 is SASEGT. CDR3 residues: CASRQRGVSQQYF. The CDR3 DNA sequence: TGTGCCAGCCGGCAGCGGGGGGTCTCCCAGCAGTACTTC.

The CDR3 bases are TGTGCCAGCACCAACTCCAATTCTGGGGGGCTCGGCAATGAGCAGTTCTTC. Translating gives CASTNSNSGGLGNEQFF. The rearrangement uses TRBV5-6 and TRBJ2-1, with D tentatively TRBD1 or TRBD2 (6 bases each). The germline V gene has CDR1 SGHDT and CDR2 YYEEEE. Trimming removed 6 bases at V and 6 bases at J, with 25 bases between. The CDR3 length is 17 residues.

This clonotype appeared a few times. V and J are TRBV12-3 or TRBV12-4 and TRBJ2-3; 7 bases map to TRBD2. The CDR3 runs to 14 residues. After removal of 7 bases from V and 8 bases from J, the junction contained 12 bases not matched to a gene. CDR3 amino acids: CASTEAGFGGTQYF. CDR3 coding DNA: TGTGCCAGCACCGAAGCGGGATTCGGGGGTACGCAGTATTTT.

The chain is built from TRBV29-1 and TRBJ1-1; D gene unclear. The CDR3 length is 13 residues. With 2 bases removed from V and 5 bases from J, the gap between germline ends came to 12 bases. Germline CDR1 and CDR2: SQVTM and ANQGSEA. The CDR3 spells CSVEIRRGTEAFF. CDR3 DNA sequence: TGCAGCGTTGAAATCCGGCGAGGGACTGAAGCTTTCTTT. Based on the CDR3 plus reference TRBV29-1 and TRBJ1-1, the full variable domain is SAVISQKPSRDICQRGTSLTIQCQVDSQVTMMFWYRQQPGQSLTLIATANQGSEATYESGFVIDKFPISRPNLTFSTLTVSNMSPEDSSIYLCSVEIRRGTEAFFGQGTRLTVV.

The chain links TRBV5-1 to TRBJ2-1; TRBD2 matches at 8 bases. The germline CDR1 and CDR2 sequences are SGHRS and YFSETQ. J gave up 3 bases and V 7 bases, and 9 bases lay outside the gene matches. The CDR3 length is 15 residues. CDR3 region: CASAGTGGDYNEQFF. CDR3 coding DNA: TGCGCCAGCGCAGGGACCGGGGGGGACTACAATGAGCAGTTCTTC.

The chain is built from TRBV12-3 or TRBV12-4 and TRBJ2-2; 8 bases line up with TRBD2. After removal of 11 bases from V and 4 bases from J, the junction contained 9 bases not matched to a gene. The CDR3 is 14 residues long. CDR3 amino acids: CAAARSGITGELFF. Written as DNA, the CDR3 is TGTGCCGCAGCACGTAGCGGGATCACCGGGGAGCTGTTTTTT.

There are a few counts of this clonotype. V is TRBV19 and J is TRBJ2-7, with 10 bases lining up with TRBD2. CDR1 is LNHDA, CDR2 SQIVND, per germline (reference sequence). The CDR3 is 19 residues long. Trimming cost V 7 bases and J 5 bases; bases outside gene matches: 23. CDR3 in amino acids: CASTTIALLAGETSNEQYF. CDR3 bases: TGTGCCAGTACCACTATAGCCCTGCTAGCGGGAGAGACCTCAAACGAGCAGTACTTC.

The rearrangement links TRBV7-3 to TRBJ2-3; no reliable D call. The V end lost 3 bases, the J end lost 3 bases, and 10 bases lay between the germline ends. Germline CDR1 is SGHTA and CDR2 is FQGTGA. CDR3 length: 14 amino acids. CDR3 residues: CASSFRSSTDTQYF. The CDR3 coding sequence is TGTGCCAGCAGCTTTAGGAGTAGTACAGATACGCAGTATTTT.

This clonotype was observed a handful of times. The rearrangement links TRBV11-2 to TRBJ2-5; unclear D gene. Trimming took 4 bases from V and 5 from J, leaving 17 bases between them. The CDR3 spans 15 residues. CDR1 and CDR2 (germline): SGHAT, FQNNGV. CDR3 region: CASSSDGVAVETQYF. The CDR3, as DNA: TGTGCCAGCAGCTCGGATGGGGTGGCCGTGGAGACCCAGTACTTC.

The chain carries TRBV3-1 and TRBJ1-6, with unresolved D. The germline V and J ends were trimmed by 1 base and 0 bases, with 7 bases remaining between them. The germline gives CDR1 LGHDT, CDR2 YNNKEL (reference sequence). This CDR3 region has 16 residues. CDR3 region: CASSQVGSSYNSPLHF. In DNA, the CDR3 is TGTGCCAGCAGCCAAGTAGGCAGCTCCTATAATTCACCCCTCCACTTT.

V and J are TRBV19 and TRBJ1-5; 9 nucleotides match TRBD1. CDR1 is LNHDA, CDR2 SQIVND, per germline (reference sequence). The CDR3 extends over 15 amino acids. With 7 bases clipped from V and 2 bases from J, the junction kept 6 bases outside the gene matches. The CDR3 loop is CASNRDRVGNQPQHF. CDR3 in DNA: TGTGCCAGTAACAGGGACAGGGTTGGCAATCAGCCCCAGCATTTT.

This rearrangement joins TRBV5-1 to TRBJ2-3; 11 positions match TRBD2. There are 16 residues in the CDR3. V shed 3 bases and J 4 bases; nucleotides not matched to a gene: 7. Germline-derived CDR1 and CDR2 are SGHRS and YFSETQ. The CDR3 protein is CASSSIAGGGPDTQYF. CDR3 nucleotides: TGCGCCAGCAGCTCCATAGCGGGGGGGGGGCCAGATACGCAGTATTTT.

The chain links TRBV10-3 to TRBJ2-1, with 11 nucleotides matching TRBD2. CDR1 and CDR2 from the germline V gene are ENHRY and SYGVKD. J lost 8 bases, V lost 10 bases, and 7 bases had no gene match. The CDR3 spans 13 residues. Here the CDR3 DNA reads TGTGCCACGGGACTAGCGGAGGACGATGAGCAGTTCTTC. Protein product: CATGLAEDDEQFF.

A few counts support this clonotype. This rearrangement joins TRBV5-1 to TRBJ2-1; D perhaps matches TRBD1 (6 bases). Trimming took off 3 bases at V and 3 bases at J, with 13 bases between the two ends. Germline CDR1 is SGHRS and CDR2 is YFSETQ. The CDR3 is 15 amino acids. CDR3 DNA sequence: TGCGCCAGCAGCTCGACGGGACACCTCTACAATGAGCAGTTCTTC. Protein sequence: CASSSTGHLYNEQFF.

This clonotype was counted between two and nine times. The chain has TRBV12-3 or TRBV12-4 and TRBJ1-2; TRBD1 aligns across 7 bases. This CDR3 is built from 14 residues. The junction had 7 bases not matched to a gene; V was cut back by 7 bases and J by 2 bases. DNA for the CDR3: TGTGCCAGCACTCAGTCAGGGGGAAACTATGGCTACACCTTC. Its protein is CASTQSGGNYGYTF.

This clonotype came up a few times. This chain connects TRBV7-2 to TRBJ2-1; no reliable D call. Germline CDR1 SGHTA, CDR2 FQGNSA. CDR3 size: 13 residues. V shed 0 bases and J shed 7 bases, with 7 bases lying between them. The CDR3 sequence is CASSLAQENEQFF. The CDR3 DNA reads TGTGCCAGCAGCTTAGCGCAAGAGAATGAGCAGTTCTTC.

V usage is TRBV7-2 and J usage is TRBJ2-7; D not certain. CDR1 is SGHTA and CDR2 is FQGNSA in the germline V gene. With 3 bases removed from V and 2 bases from J, the gap between germline ends came to 5 bases. The CDR3 is 12 amino acids. The CDR3 region has the DNA TGTGCCAGCAGCTTTGACACCTACGAGCAGTACTTC. Protein product: CASSFDTYEQYF.

This clonotype was found many times. This rearrangement joins TRBV29-1 to TRBJ1-3; TRBD1 agrees at 9 bases. J lost 0 bases, V lost 6 bases, and 9 bases had no gene match. This CDR3 comprises 16 residues. The germline CDR1 and CDR2 sequences are SQVTM and ANQGSEA. The DNA for the CDR3 is TGCAGCGTAGTAACAGGGGGCAAGGGCTCTGGAAACACCATATATTTT. Translating it yields CSVVTGGKGSGNTIYF. Using reference TRBV29-1 and TRBJ1-3 for the parts outside the CDR3, the full variable domain is SAVISQKPSRDICQRGTSLTIQCQVDSQVTMMFWYRQQPGQSLTLIATANQGSEATYESGFVIDKFPISRPNLTFSTLTVSNMSPEDSSIYLCSVVTGGKGSGNTIYFGEGSWLTVV.

Notes on this clonotype: This could be a read error, since a much larger clone is one nucleotide away. The genes are TRBV7-2 and TRBJ2-1; D is uncertain. The CDR3 loop spans 16 amino acids. Germline V lookup: CDR1 SGHTA, CDR2 FQGNSA. DNA for the CDR3: TGTGCCAGAAGCTTGACCTCAACGGGCGGAACCAATGAGCAGTTCTTC. It codes for CARSLTSTGGTNEQFF.

This clonotype has more than one count but fewer than ten. The J gene is TRBJ2-1, the V gene TRBV9; no definite D call. The germline V and J ends were trimmed by 3 bases and 10 bases, with 17 bases remaining between them. Germline CDR1 SGDLS, CDR2 YYNGEE. This CDR3 has 14 residues. CDR3 residues: CASSGRRLAPEQFF. CDR3 in DNA: TGTGCCAGCAGCGGCCGCCGCTTAGCCCCCGAGCAGTTCTTC. The whole variable domain, remainder taken from reference TRBV9 and TRBJ2-1, is DSGVTQTPKHLITATGQRVTLRCSPRSGDLSVYWYQQSLDQGLQFLIQYYNGEERAKGNILERFSAQQFPDLHSELNLSSLELGDSALYFCASSGRRLAPEQFFGPGTRLTVL.

This clonotype came up a few times. The chain combines TRBV10-3 with TRBJ1-2; no firm D call. The CDR3 sequence is 12 residues long. Germline lookup yields CDR1 ENHRY and CDR2 SYGVKD. V was pared by 8 bases and J by 4 bases, with 11 bases between. The CDR3 is CAIGTEIYGYTF. Written as DNA, the CDR3 is TGTGCCATCGGAACGGAAATCTATGGCTACACCTTC.

This chain connects TRBV12-3 or TRBV12-4 to TRBJ2-5; 8 positions agree with TRBD2. V shed 8 bases and J 4 bases; nucleotides not matched to a gene: 12. The CDR3 extends over 15 amino acids. CDR3: CASCSAGAMGETQYF. The CDR3 DNA follows: TGTGCCAGCTGCTCAGCGGGGGCTATGGGAGAGACCCAGTACTTC.

This clonotype was counted between two and nine times. V and J are TRBV21-1 and TRBJ1-2; TRBD1, the D gene given by the table, was not confirmed from the DNA. TRBV21-1 is deemed a pseudogene. The length of the CDR3 is 14 residues. In DNA form, the CDR3 reads TGTGCCAGCAGCAGGGCGGAGGACGCCCATGGCTACACCTTC. Translation gives CASSRAEDAHGYTF.

The V call is TRBV28, the J call TRBJ1-5, with D hard to call. The CDR3 spans 16 residues. V dropped 7 bases and J dropped 0 bases, with 16 bases sitting between them. Germline V gene data show CDR1 as MDHEN and CDR2 as SYDVKM. The CDR3, as DNA: TGTGCCAGCACCATGGGGAACAGCTATAGCAATCAGCCCCAGCATTTT. It is translated as CASTMGNSYSNQPQHF.

This clonotype was counted between two and nine times. The CDR3 DNA reads TGTGCCAGCTCGCTAGAGCCGGGCCACGGGGATACGCAGTATTTT. This encodes CASSLEPGHGDTQYF. The chain recombines TRBV18 with TRBJ2-3; D is unresolved. This CDR3 spans 15 amino acids. V lost 6 bases and J lost 6, with 19 bases in between. Germline CDR1 KGHSH, CDR2 LQKENI. Supplemented by reference TRBV18 and TRBJ2-3, the full variable domain reads NAGVMQNPRHLVRRRGQEARLRCSPMKGHSHVYWYRQLPEEGLKFMVYLQKENIIDESGMPKERFSAEFPKEGPSILRIQQVVRGDSAAYFCASSLEPGHGDTQYFGPGTRLTVL.

There are a few counts of this clonotype. In nucleotides, the CDR3 is TGTGCCATCAGCGTCGGGACAGAAGGGGGCGAGCAGTACTTC. Translating gives CAISVGTEGGEQYF. This chain uses TRBV10-3 with TRBJ2-7; 7 nucleotides line up with TRBD1. CDR3 length: 14 residues. Germline assignment: CDR1 ENHRY and CDR2 SYGVKD. J gave up 6 bases and V 6 bases, and 11 bases lay outside the gene matches.

This chain connects TRBV20-1 to TRBJ2-7; D not certain. Trimming took 6 bases from V and 2 from J, leaving 11 bases between them. The CDR3 is 12 amino acids. CDR1 and CDR2 (germline): DFQATT, SNEGSKA (reference sequence). The chain's CDR3 is CSAAPATYEQYF. The CDR3 nucleotides read TGCAGTGCCGCCCCCGCAACCTACGAGCAGTACTTC.

In this sample, this clonotype turned up a few times. V is TRBV2 and J is TRBJ2-7; D tentatively reads TRBD1 or TRBD2 (5 bases each). V was trimmed by 3 bases and J by 3 bases, leaving 9 bases between them. The CDR3 covers 13 residues. Germline V gene sequence: CDR1 SNHLY, CDR2 FYNNEI. This CDR3 reads CASSEMRGYEQYF. The CDR3 coding sequence is TGTGCCAGCAGTGAGATGAGGGGCTACGAGCAGTACTTC.

This clonotype occurred a few times. The chain is built from TRBV5-1 and TRBJ2-7; TRBD2 matches at 9 bases. Per the germline V gene, CDR1 is SGHRS and CDR2 is YFSETQ. The CDR3 totals 14 residues. Trimming at V came to 3 bases and at J to 4 bases, leaving 5 bases not matched to a gene. The CDR3 bases are TGCGCCAGCAGCTCCCTTAGCGGGGGTTACGAGCAGTACTTC. Protein product: CASSSLSGGYEQYF.

This clonotype was seen only a few times. The rearrangement uses TRBV12-3 or TRBV12-4 and TRBJ2-7, with D unresolved. V was shortened by 1 base and J by 4 bases, with 8 bases between the two germline ends. The CDR3 spans 13 residues. The CDR3 coding sequence is TGTGCCAGCAGTTTAGAACACTGGTACGAGCAGTACTTC. This encodes CASSLEHWYEQYF.